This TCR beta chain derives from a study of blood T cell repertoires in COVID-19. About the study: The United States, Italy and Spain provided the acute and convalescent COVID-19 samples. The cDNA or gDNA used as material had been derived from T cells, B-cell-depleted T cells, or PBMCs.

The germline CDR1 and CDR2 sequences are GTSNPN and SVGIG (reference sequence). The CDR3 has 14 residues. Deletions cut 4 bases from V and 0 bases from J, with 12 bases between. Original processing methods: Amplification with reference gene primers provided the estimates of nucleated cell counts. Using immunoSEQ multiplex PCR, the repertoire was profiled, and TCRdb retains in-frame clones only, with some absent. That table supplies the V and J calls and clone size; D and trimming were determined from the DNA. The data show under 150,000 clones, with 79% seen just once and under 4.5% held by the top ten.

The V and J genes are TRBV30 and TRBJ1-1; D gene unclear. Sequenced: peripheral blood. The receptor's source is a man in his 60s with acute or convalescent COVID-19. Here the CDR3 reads CAWNDRGMNTEAFF. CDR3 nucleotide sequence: TGTGCCTGGAATGACCGGGGTATGAACACTGAAGCTTTCTTT.